The subject of this entry is one T cell receptor (beta chain). Its target antigen remains unknown. No base qualities exist here, and no much larger clone lies one base off it. This specimen comes from a study of cytomegalovirus exposure and HLA in healthy donors (dated by TCRdb to about 2017). About the study as a whole: According to a later analysis, one platform produced both the roughly 120 validation repertoires and the 666 repertoires of the first cohort. The study aimed to test whether cataloging public T cell receptors could reveal signatures of past pathogen exposure. Besides the first cohort of about 730 subjects, a separate validation cohort made up of 90 to 150 different subjects was used. To predict cytomegalovirus infection status, the study brought together high-throughput TCR immunosequencing, statistical association of individual TCRs with disease status, and machine learning. The research as a whole found: Three of the identified cytomegalovirus-associated TCR beta chains were confirmed in vitro to be specific for cytomegalovirus antigens. A later analysis found that TCRs clustered in the first cohort also tended to co-occur in the roughly 120 validation repertoires, with 94% of cluster scores above 0. The classifier was reported to diagnose cytomegalovirus status with high specificity and sensitivity in both the original cohort and the validation cohort. Most TCR sequences were observed very rarely across donors, whereas some public TCRs were present in many individuals. All 120 or so repertoires were used to score co-occurrence in the validation cohort in a later analysis, because that analysis had no HLA typing for the cohort. According to the authors, the approach could potentially be generalized to other disease states and immunological phenotypes. The study listed approximately 160 TCR beta chains as associated with cytomegalovirus.

Donors formed part of the validation cohort, which comprised about 130 subjects and was distinct from the first cohort of 666 subjects. The germline V gene (reference sequence) gives CDR1 as LNHNV and CDR2 as YYDKDF. Inclusive of the bounding cysteine and phenylalanine, the CDR3 is 13 residues long. The sequence is cut down to CDR3 DNA, 39 bases in frame from base 1. V and J are truncated by 6 bases and 0 bases respectively, leaving an intervening sequence of 8 bases. Libraries were constructed by the immunoSEQ multiplex PCR assay. In the authors' own workflow: A statistical classification framework was developed to diagnose cytomegalovirus status using the catalog of TCR beta chain sequences. TCRdb's version of the immuneACCESS table is confined to in-frame rearrangements and falls short of the full clone set. An unresolved V gene accounts for under half of the shortfall where checked; the remainder is of unknown origin. For V, J and clone size, that table is used; D and trimming come from the DNA. This sample has a few hundred thousand clones in its table, and 80% to 95% of those were observed once. The leading ten clones occupy 0.85% to 1.2% of the sample.

Sequenced sample: PBMCs. This sequence uses TRBV15 and TRBJ1-1; no D segment can be confidently identified. This sequence was found in a young woman in good health and CMV-seronegative. The sequenced DNA is TGTGCCACCAGAGCTCCGCTGAACACTGAAGCTTTCTTT. Translated, it reads CATRAPLNTEAFF.